A selection of T cell receptor beta chains follows, all from one sample in a study of blood T cells in healthy people across ages. TCRdb reanalysed the 5' RACE reads using MiXCR and keeps one entry per CDR3 protein. The repertoire has roughly 1,800,000 distinct CDR3 sequences, about 50% of them found once; the top ten carry approximately 2%. The specimen was blood. Source of these receptors: a woman in her 40s in good health. CDR3s include the opening cysteine and the closing phenylalanine or tryptophan. The D gene is left open where the match is weak. Where a row states a size, it is once, few, many or the class of an expanded clone; other rows omit it.

J,V,D,size,DNA,CDR3
TRBJ2-7,TRBV2,TRBD1,few,TGTGCCAGCAGTGAGATCCCGGGACAGGGTTACGAGCAGTACTTC,CASSEIPGQGYEQYF
TRBJ2-4,TRBV2,NA,once,TGTGCCAGCGATAGCCAAGAGGACTTTTACGACATTCAGTACTTC,CASDSQEDFYDIQYF
TRBJ2-1,TRBV6-5,NA,few,TGTGCCAGCAGGAGGGGAGTATCCTACAATGAGCAGTTCTTC,CASRRGVSYNEQFF
TRBJ2-3,TRBV24-1,TRBD2,NA,TGTGCCACCAGTGATTTAAGGACTAGCGGGGGCACAGATACGCAGTATTTT,CATSDLRTSGGTDTQYF
TRBJ2-7,TRBV28,NA,NA,TGTGCCAGCCTGGGGTTACACGAGCAGTACTTC,CASLGLHEQYF
TRBJ1-5,TRBV7-8,TRBD1,NA,TGTACCAGCTCGCGGGACAGGGTAAATCAGCCCCAGCATTTT,CTSSRDRVNQPQHF
TRBJ2-4,TRBV7-2,NA,few,TGTGCCAGCAGTGCTCGGGAATCCCATTTGGGAAACATTCAGTACTTC,CASSARESHLGNIQYF
TRBJ2-5,TRBV5-1,NA,NA,TGCGCCAGCAGCTTGGTTGGTTCCAGTAAGGAGACCCAGTACTTC,CASSLVGSSKETQYF
TRBJ1-6,TRBV7-9,TRBD1,NA,TGTGCCAGCAGCTTAGTTCAGGGGGCGAATTCACCCCTCCACTTT,CASSLVQGANSPLHF
TRBJ2-1,TRBV29-1,TRBD2,few,TGCAGCGTTGAATTGAGCGGGGGGGCCAGGAATGAGCAGTTCTTC,CSVELSGGARNEQFF
TRBJ2-1,TRBV20-1,NA,NA,TGCAGTGCTAGCCGGGGGAGCAATTACAATGAGCAGTTCTTC,CSASRGSNYNEQFF
TRBJ2-2,TRBV29-1,TRBD1,NA,TGCAGCGGCAGGGGGCCCGATTTACACGGGGAGCTGTTTTTT,CSGRGPDLHGELFF
TRBJ1-5,TRBV18,NA,NA,TGTGCCAGCTCACCATTCCGGGGTGGGAGCAATCAGCCCCAGCATTTT,CASSPFRGGSNQPQHF
TRBJ2-6,TRBV7-3,NA,NA,TGTGCCAGCAGCTCCCTGGGAAGGGGTCAAGCCCCTGGGGCCAACGTCCTGACTTTC,CASSSLGRGQAPGANVLTF
TRBJ1-5,TRBV5-5,TRBD1,NA,TGTGCCAGCAGCCCACAGGGGAGGGTTCCCAATCAGCCCCAGCATTTT,CASSPQGRVPNQPQHF
TRBJ2-5,TRBV27,TRBD1,few,TGTGCCAGCAGTTGGGGACAGGGCAAGTACCAAGAGACCCAGTACTTC,CASSWGQGKYQETQYF
TRBJ2-1,TRBV24-1,TRBD2,NA,TGTGCCACCGGTGATCCCCCCGGGGGGGCGGGGAAAAAAGGGCAGTTCTTC,CATGDPPGGAGKKGQFF
TRBJ2-4,TRBV7-2,TRBD1,few,TGTGCCAGCAGCTTAGAAGGGACAGGGCATGTCAAAAACATTCAGTACTTC,CASSLEGTGHVKNIQYF
TRBJ2-1,TRBV6-2/TRBV6-3,NA,NA,TGTGCCAGCAGTTCCCTGGGGGATATTTCCTACAATGAGCAGTTCTTC,CASSSLGDISYNEQFF
TRBJ2-3,TRBV2,NA,NA,TGTGCCAGTGACCGGGACGGCTTCGCGGATACGCAGTATTTT,CASDRDGFADTQYF
TRBJ2-5,TRBV3-1,NA,few,TGTGCCAGCAGCCAAGAGAGCCCAGGACAATTTACTCAAGAGACCCAGTACTTC,CASSQESPGQFTQETQYF
TRBJ2-5,TRBV9,TRBD2,NA,TGTGCCAGCAGCGTAGCACTAGCGGGGGACCAAGAGACCCAGTACTTC,CASSVALAGDQETQYF
TRBJ2-7,TRBV20-1,NA,once,TGCAGTGCTAGAGATCCTGGTGCAAAGGTCTCCTACGAGCAGTACTTC,CSARDPGAKVSYEQYF
TRBJ2-1,TRBV7-2,TRBD2,NA,TGTGCCAGCAGTTCAGCCGGACTAGCGTTAGGGAATGAGCAGTTCTTC,CASSSAGLALGNEQFF
TRBJ2-7,TRBV5-1,TRBD2,NA,TGCGCCAGCAGCTTCCCCGGGACTAGCGGGGGGAGCTCCCACAATGAGCAGTACTTC,CASSFPGTSGGSSHNEQYF
TRBJ1-3,TRBV7-9,NA,NA,TGTGCCAGCAGCCAAAACTCTGGAAACACCATATATTTT,CASSQNSGNTIYF
TRBJ2-1,TRBV7-6,NA,NA,TGTGCCAGCAGCCCTGCGGGTTTTGGTGAGCAGTTCTTC,CASSPAGFGEQFF
TRBJ2-1,TRBV5-6,TRBD1,NA,TGTGCCAGCAGCGACCGCGACAGGGGGTACAATGAGCAGTTCTTC,CASSDRDRGYNEQFF
TRBJ2-7,TRBV12-3/TRBV12-4,NA,NA,TGTGCCAGCAGTTTAAACGGACTTGAAACCTACGAGCAGTACTTC,CASSLNGLETYEQYF
TRBJ2-7,TRBV28,NA,NA,TGTGCCAGCAGGGAGGGACACCACTCCTACGAGCAGTACTTC,CASREGHHSYEQYF
TRBJ2-7,TRBV27,NA,few,TGTGCCAGCAGTTTATTCCAGGGTGACGAGCAGTACTTC,CASSLFQGDEQYF
TRBJ1-2,TRBV20-1,NA,NA,TGCAGTGCTAGGGCCCTGAGATCTGCTGGGGGCTACACCTTC,CSARALRSAGGYTF
TRBJ1-5,TRBV28,TRBD1,NA,TGTGCGACGACAGGGAGCGATCAGCCCCAGCATTTT,CATTGSDQPQHF
TRBJ2-7,TRBV27,NA,NA,TGTGCCAGCAGTTTAAAAGTGACAGGCGAGCAGTACTTC,CASSLKVTGEQYF
TRBJ1-2,TRBV6-5,TRBD1,NA,TGTGCCAGCAGCTCAGGGGGAGAGGGCTACACCTTC,CASSSGGEGYTF
TRBJ2-7,TRBV12-3/TRBV12-4,TRBD1,NA,TGTGCCAGCAGTTTTAGGGGACAGATCGGATCAATCGGTTACGAGCAGTACTTC,CASSFRGQIGSIGYEQYF
TRBJ1-4,TRBV7-9,NA,NA,TGTGCCAGCAGCTCCCAATATGCCGGTGAACTGTTTTTT,CASSSQYAGELFF
TRBJ2-7,TRBV11-2,TRBD1,NA,TGTGCCAGCAGCTTCTTACAGGGGCACTCCTACGAGCAGTACTTC,CASSFLQGHSYEQYF
TRBJ2-1,TRBV15,NA,few,TGTGCCACCAGCAGACTGCCACCGGGACTCGATCTCTACAATGAGCAGTTCTTC,CATSRLPPGLDLYNEQFF
TRBJ2-1,TRBV27,TRBD2,NA,TGTGCCAGCATTAGTCTAGCGGGGTTCTATGAGCAGTTCTTC,CASISLAGFYEQFF
TRBJ1-6,TRBV5-1,TRBD1,NA,TGCGCCAGCAGCGGGGGGACAGCGAGTCGTTCACCCCTCCACTTT,CASSGGTASRSPLHF
TRBJ1-2,TRBV12-3/TRBV12-4,NA,few,TGTGCCAGCAGTTTAGCAGGCCAACTCTATGGCTACACCTTC,CASSLAGQLYGYTF
TRBJ2-1,TRBV7-2,NA,few,TGTGCCAGCAGCTCCCGCGGCACTACAGGGAATGAGCAGTTCTTC,CASSSRGTTGNEQFF
TRBJ2-5,TRBV29-1,NA,NA,TGCAGCTGCAGATTTTACCAAGAGACCCAGTACTTC,CSCRFYQETQYF
TRBJ1-2,TRBV25-1,TRBD1,once,TGTGCCAGCTCTTCTACTTGGGGACAGAATTATGGCTACACCTTC,CASSSTWGQNYGYTF
TRBJ2-5,TRBV7-2,NA,NA,TGTGCCAGCAGCCGATCAATGGGCTACTTCCAAGAGACCCAGTACTTC,CASSRSMGYFQETQYF
TRBJ2-1,TRBV28,TRBD1,few,TGTGCCAGCAGTTTTTCTCCGGGACAGGGGTTCAATGAGCAGTTCTTC,CASSFSPGQGFNEQFF
TRBJ2-1,TRBV29-1,NA,once,TGCAGCGCGATCCGGGATCTCAATGAGCAGTTCTTC,CSAIRDLNEQFF
TRBJ1-2,TRBV28,TRBD1,few,TGTGCCATTCCATCCGGGACAGCTAACTATGGCTACACCTTC,CAIPSGTANYGYTF
TRBJ2-5,TRBV6-2/TRBV6-3,TRBD1,NA,TGTGCCAGCCGGGATGAGGGGGCACAAGAGACCCAGTACTTC,CASRDEGAQETQYF